One sample yielded the 27 T cell receptor beta chains listed below, sequenced in a study of T-cell memory formation after mild COVID-19. Each CDR3 protein gets one entry after TCRdb re-called the 5' RACE reads with MiXCR. The sample includes roughly 600,000 distinct CDR3 sequences, roughly 18% of them seen just once. The sample consisted of PBMCs or a T cell subset sorted from them (not recorded which). All receptors come from an adult woman who had mild COVID-19 (a few samples of this study predate the infection). Cell type and time point are not known.

This clonotype showed up just a few times. The gene calls are TRBV29-1 and TRBJ2-7, with D unresolved. CDR1 and CDR2 from the germline V gene are SQVTM and ANQGSEA. This CDR3 has 11 amino acids. V shed 5 bases and J shed 2 bases, with 7 bases lying between them. CDR3 loop: CSVREAYEQYF. CDR3 DNA: TGCAGCGTTCGCGAGGCCTACGAGCAGTACTTC.

The CDR3 reads CASKDGMNTEAFF. As DNA, the CDR3 is TGCGCCAGCAAAGACGGGATGAACACTGAAGCTTTCTTT. The J gene is TRBJ1-1, the V gene TRBV5-1, with unresolved D. V was pared by 6 bases and J by 0 bases, with 9 bases between. CDR3 length: 13 amino acids. Germline V CDR1 and CDR2: SGHRS, YFSETQ.

V gene TRBV27 combines with J gene TRBJ2-7, with 8 bases matching TRBD1. Trimming cost V 5 bases and J 2 bases; bases outside gene matches: 5. The germline gives CDR1 MNHEY, CDR2 SMNVEV (reference sequence). CDR3 length: 14 residues. The CDR3 region is CASSPTTGAYEQYF. For the CDR3, the DNA is TGTGCCAGCAGTCCCACGACAGGGGCCTACGAGCAGTACTTC.

V usage is TRBV9 and J usage is TRBJ2-5, with unresolved D. The CDR3 is 14 amino acids. CDR1 is SGDLS, CDR2 YYNGEE, per germline. The V end was cut by 3 bases, the J end by 0 bases, with 9 bases between. CDR3 sequence reads: CASSGTGNQETQYF. The CDR3 DNA sequence: TGTGCCAGCAGCGGAACGGGCAACCAAGAGACCCAGTACTTC.

V gene TRBV7-9 combines with J gene TRBJ2-7; possibly TRBD1 or TRBD2 for D (5 bases each). V gave up 4 bases and J gave up 6 bases, with 22 bases separating them. Germline V gene lookup returns CDR1 SEHNR and CDR2 FQNEAQ (reference sequence). The CDR3 runs to 16 residues. The CDR3 loop is CASSSIPGTPGPEQYF. In DNA form, the CDR3 reads TGTGCCAGCAGCTCCATCCCGGGGACCCCCGGGCCCGAGCAGTACTTC.

This clonotype showed up just a few times. V gene TRBV5-4 combines with J gene TRBJ1-6, with a possible D match to TRBD1 (5 bases). The length of the CDR3 is 14 residues. Looked up from germline, CDR1 is SGHNT and CDR2 is YYREEE (reference sequence). V was trimmed by 4 bases and J by 10 bases, leaving 15 bases between them. This chain's CDR3 is CASSPGTGGSPLHF. DNA for the CDR3: TGTGCCAGCAGCCCGGGGACTGGTGGGTCACCCCTCCACTTT.

The sample holds a few counts of this clonotype. The chain is built from TRBV3-1 and TRBJ2-3; D possibly uses TRBD1 or TRBD2 (5 bases each). V lost 0 bases and J lost 7, with 20 bases in between. Germline V CDR1 and CDR2: LGHDT, YNNKEL (reference sequence). This CDR3 has 17 residues. In DNA form, the CDR3 reads TGTGCCAGCAGCCAAGATCACTGGACTGGGGGTTTGAATACGCAGTATTTT. This gives the protein CASSQDHWTGGLNTQYF.

This clonotype appeared a few times. The rearrangement joins TRBV6-1 to TRBJ2-7, with D possibly matching TRBD1 (6 bases). V lost 2 bases and J 6 bases, leaving 20 bases between the germline ends. Germline CDR1 MNHNS, CDR2 SASEGT. The CDR3 is 16 residues long. DNA for the CDR3: TGTGCCAGCAGTGAACTCCGCGGCAGGGGCCTTAGCGAGCAGTACTTC. Translating it yields CASSELRGRGLSEQYF.

The rearrangement uses TRBV3-1 and TRBJ2-3; D gene ambiguous. Between the trimmed V and J ends, which lost 1 base and 4 bases, there was a span of 12 bases. Germline V lookup: CDR1 LGHDT, CDR2 YNNKEL (reference sequence). The CDR3 runs to 15 residues. The CDR3 nucleotides read TGTGCCAGCAGCCAAGTTAACGATCCCCCAGATACGCAGTATTTT. This codes for CASSQVNDPPDTQYF.

V is TRBV7-7 and J is TRBJ2-1; 8 nucleotides line up with TRBD2. This CDR3 has 14 amino acids. The V segment lost 2 bases and the J segment 10 bases; nucleotides outside the gene matches: 7. From germline, CDR1 is SSHAT and CDR2 FNYEAQ (reference sequence). DNA of the CDR3: TGTGCCAGCAGCTTAAAGCGGGGGAGGGGAGAGCAGTTCTTC. Translated, it gives CASSLKRGRGEQFF.

The chain combines TRBV7-9 with TRBJ1-2; D is undetermined. V was pared by 1 base and J by 0 bases, with 9 bases between. The germline V gene encodes CDR1 SEHNR and CDR2 FQNEAQ (reference sequence). This CDR3 is built from 15 residues. The CDR3 sequence: CASSLVPTANYGYTF. The CDR3 bases are TGTGCCAGCAGCTTAGTGCCAACGGCTAACTATGGCTACACCTTC.

This clonotype was seen more than once but under ten times. The J gene is TRBJ2-5, the V gene TRBV7-6; TRBD2 is a possible D gene (5 bases). CDR1 SGHVS and CDR2 FNYEAQ come from the germline V gene. CDR3 size: 13 residues. V was cut by 1 base and J by 7 bases, with 10 bases left in between. The CDR3 loop is CASSLDFAGTQYF. CDR3 sequence (DNA): TGTGCCAGCAGCTTAGATTTCGCGGGGACCCAGTACTTC. The full variable domain, completed using reference TRBV7-6 and TRBJ2-5, is GAGVSQSPRYKVTKRGQDVALRCDPISGHVSLYWYRQALGQGPEFLTYFNYEAQQDKSGLPNDRFSAERPEGSISTLTIQRTEQRDSAMYRCASSLDFAGTQYFGPGTRLLVL.

The V gene is TRBV4-2, the J gene TRBJ1-1; 7 bases map to TRBD1. V dropped 0 bases and J dropped 6; count of bases not matched to a gene: 7. Germline loops: CDR1 LGHNA, CDR2 YNFKEQ. The CDR3 totals 15 residues. The DNA of the CDR3 is TGTGCCAGCAGCCAAGATCCAGGAGGGGGCCCTGAAGCTTTCTTT. This translates into CASSQDPGGGPEAFF.

This sequence joins TRBV7-2 and TRBJ1-2; 8 bases align to TRBD1. The V gene end was trimmed by 1 base and the J gene end by 8 bases; junction bases not matched to a gene: 6. CDR3 length equals 14 residues. The V gene's germline CDR1 is SGHTA and CDR2 FQGNSA. The CDR3 DNA reads TGTGCCAGCAGCTTAGATCCAGGGGGCCGAGGCTACACCTTC. It yields the protein CASSLDPGGRGYTF.

The chain has TRBV29-1 and TRBJ2-7; weak D call: TRBD1 (6 bases). The V end was cut by 7 bases, the J end by 5 bases, with 18 bases between. Germline V gene data show CDR1 as SQVTM and CDR2 as ANQGSEA. This CDR3 has 13 residues. For the CDR3, the DNA is TGCAGCGGAGCGCAGGGGCCGGTAGACGAGCAGTACTTC. It yields the protein CSGAQGPVDEQYF.

The chain links TRBV7-8 to TRBJ2-1, with D possibly being TRBD2 (5 bases). This CDR3 has 18 residues. With 5 bases removed from V and 8 bases from J, the gap between germline ends came to 28 bases. Germline assignment: CDR1 SGHVS and CDR2 FQNEAQ. CDR3 coding DNA: TGTGCCAGCAGCCGCTCCGCCAATGGAGGTTTAACCCTCCATGAGCAGTTCTTC. Its translation is CASSRSANGGLTLHEQFF.

This chain uses TRBV2 with TRBJ1-5; D might be TRBD1 (5 bases). This CDR3 is 15 amino acids long. The germline V gene has CDR1 SNHLY and CDR2 FYNNEI. Trimming stripped 1 base from V and 5 bases from J, with 12 bases between. The CDR3 bases are TGTGCCAGCAGTGAAGACCAGGGCGCCCATCAGCCCCAGCATTTT. Translating it yields CASSEDQGAHQPQHF. Drawing the rest from reference TRBV2 and TRBJ1-5, the complete variable domain is EPEVTQTPSHQVTQMGQEVILRCVPISNHLYFYWYRQILGQKVEFLVSFYNNEISEKSEIFDDQFSVERPDGSNFTLKIRSTKLEDSAMYFCASSEDQGAHQPQHFGDGTRLSIL.

This clonotype was observed a few times. This chain's CDR3 is CASSLTSSGGYNEQFF. The CDR3 coding sequence is TGTGCCAGCAGCTTGACTTCTAGCGGGGGATACAATGAGCAGTTCTTC. The chain has TRBV5-5 and TRBJ2-1; 10 bases are a match to TRBD2. The CDR3 covers 16 residues. Losses at the gene ends were 1 base for V and 4 bases for J; bases not matched to a gene: 5. Germline CDR1 SGHKS, CDR2 YYEKEE (reference sequence). Filled out from reference TRBV5-5 and TRBJ2-1, the complete variable domain reads DAGVTQSPTHLIKTRGQQVTLRCSPISGHKSVSWYQQVLGQGPQFIFQYYEKEERGRGNFPDRFSARQFPNYSSELNVNALLLGDSALYLCASSLTSSGGYNEQFFGPGTRLTVL.

This chain links TRBV12-3 or TRBV12-4 with TRBJ2-3; 8 positions match TRBD1. The CDR3 has 15 amino acids. V lost 6 bases and J lost 4; bases outside the gene matches: 9. CDR3 DNA: TGTGCCAGCAGCCTCCGACAGGGGATGTCAGATACGCAGTATTTT. This encodes CASSLRQGMSDTQYF.

This clonotype showed up just a few times. This sequence joins TRBV15 and TRBJ1-2; 10 nucleotides line up with TRBD1. V lost 7 bases, J lost 4 bases, and 6 bases stayed unmatched. Germline V gene data show CDR1 as LNHNV and CDR2 as YYDKDF (reference sequence). This CDR3 is 14 amino acids long. CDR3 bases: TGTGCCACCACCAGGGACAGGGGTGGCTATGGCTACACCTTC. Protein product: CATTRDRGGYGYTF.

This clonotype was seen more than once but under ten times. V and J are TRBV18 and TRBJ2-7, with 10 bases identical to TRBD1. V was pared by 6 bases and J by 7 bases, with 12 bases of the junction left unmatched. Germline CDR1 reads KGHSH; CDR2 reads LQKENI. The CDR3 has 15 residues. Written as DNA, the CDR3 is TGTGCCAGCTCGCGTACCGGGACAGGGGCCGGGGAGCAGTACTTC. Protein product: CASSRTGTGAGEQYF.

The V gene is TRBV3-1, the J gene TRBJ2-7, with 8 positions matching TRBD2. J was trimmed by 12 bases and V by 1 base; bases with no gene match: 20. Germline CDR1 reads LGHDT; CDR2 reads YNNKEL (reference sequence). This CDR3 is built from 17 residues. The CDR3 protein is CASSQGSGWQAGLVRYF. The CDR3 region has the DNA TGTGCCAGCAGCCAAGGATCCGGCTGGCAGGCGGGACTAGTTCGGTACTTC.

This clonotype was counted only a few times. The chain joins TRBV3-1 to TRBJ2-3, with a tentative D call TRBD1 (5 bases). The CDR3 covers 15 residues. Trimming took off 2 bases at V and 4 bases at J, with 13 bases between the two ends. Germline V gene sequence: CDR1 LGHDT, CDR2 YNNKEL (reference sequence). The CDR3 nucleotides read TGTGCCAGCAGCCAACTTCAGGGTGTCGCAGATACGCAGTATTTT. Its translation: CASSQLQGVADTQYF.

This clonotype has more than one count but fewer than ten. The chain combines TRBV6-6 with TRBJ2-3, with TRBD2 matching 10 bases. Losses at the gene ends were 4 bases for V and 4 bases for J; bases not matched to a gene: 11. Germline lookup yields CDR1 MNHNY and CDR2 SVGAGI (reference sequence). The CDR3 covers 17 residues. This CDR3 reads CASSSVPLAGVPDTQYF. The CDR3 DNA reads TGTGCCAGCAGTTCCGTACCTCTAGCGGGGGTCCCAGATACGCAGTATTTT.

The sample holds a few counts of this clonotype. The chain couples TRBV29-1 to TRBJ2-2; TRBD1 agrees at 7 bases. V lost 5 bases to trimming and J lost 0 bases; unmatched junction nucleotides: 6. This CDR3 is 15 amino acids long. Germline CDR1 is SQVTM and CDR2 is ANQGSEA. This chain's CDR3 is CSVLGDSTNTGELFF. In DNA form, the CDR3 reads TGCAGCGTTTTGGGGGACAGCACGAACACCGGGGAGCTGTTTTTT.

The table lists this clonotype with a few counts. The chain joins TRBV29-1 to TRBJ1-2; D is unresolved. In germline, CDR1 is SQVTM, CDR2 ANQGSEA. CDR3 length equals 13 residues. The germline V and J ends were trimmed by 2 bases and 6 bases, with 13 bases remaining between them. The CDR3 reads CSVENGSPDGYTF. CDR3 nucleotides: TGCAGCGTTGAAAACGGCAGTCCGGATGGCTACACCTTC.

The rearrangement links TRBV12-3 or TRBV12-4 to TRBJ1-1; TRBD1 is a possible D gene (5 bases). The CDR3 runs to 13 residues. Trimming removed 9 bases at V and 4 bases at J, with 15 bases between. The DNA of the CDR3 is TGTGCCAGTCGTTGGGGCTCGGCCACTGAAGCTTTCTTT. As protein: CASRWGSATEAFF.